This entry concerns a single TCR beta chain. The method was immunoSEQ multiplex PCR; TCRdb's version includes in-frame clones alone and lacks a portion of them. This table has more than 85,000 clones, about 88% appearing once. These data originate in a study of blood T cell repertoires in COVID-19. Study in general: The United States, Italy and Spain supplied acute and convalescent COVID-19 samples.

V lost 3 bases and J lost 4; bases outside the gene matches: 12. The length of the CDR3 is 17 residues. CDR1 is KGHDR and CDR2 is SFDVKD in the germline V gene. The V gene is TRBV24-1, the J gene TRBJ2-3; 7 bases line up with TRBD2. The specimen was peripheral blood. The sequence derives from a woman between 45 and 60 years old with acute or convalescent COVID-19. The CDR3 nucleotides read TGTGCCACCAGTGATGCCGGGACTAAGGCCCTCCCAGATACGCAGTATTTT. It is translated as CATSDAGTKALPDTQYF.